One T cell receptor beta chain is described in this entry. Its antigen is undetermined. This record belongs to a study of shared clonotypes between healthy human individuals. Partitioning of CD4+ cells yielded a CD45RA+ naive subset and a CD45RA-negative memory subset. Profiled with immunoSEQ multiplex PCR; TCRdb holds only in-frame clones, not every one. This sample has fewer than 1.6 million clones; approximately 98.5% occur once, and the top ten carry around 0.38%. Trimming cost V 6 bases and J 10 bases, with 13 bases left between them. The CDR3 has 12 residues. Looked up from germline, CDR1 is MGHDK and CDR2 is SYGVNS. Study-wide points: The represented genetic and exposure-history diversity was limited by the small number of donors.

The genes are TRBV25-1 and TRBJ2-1; the D is unclear. The receptor was isolated from a man aged 30 to 39 in good health. Sequencing input: naive CD4+ T cells sorted from blood. Subset denoted: CD45RA+ positively selected. The CDR3 sequence is CASRATLDEQFF. The CDR3 DNA is TGTGCCAGCAGAGCTACTCTAGACGAGCAGTTCTTC.